This T cell receptor (beta chain) emerged from a study of CD8 T cells in cerebrospinal fluid in Alzheimer's disease (dated by TCRdb to between 2020 and 2021). Regarding the research as a whole: CSF T cell clonal expansion was assessed with two single-cell approaches: plate-based nested PCR sequencing and droplet-based sequencing. The study examined whether cerebrospinal fluid from healthy elderly individuals and from patients with neurodegenerative disease contained clonally expanded T cells. The droplet-based CSF analysis comparing patients with controls included 10 or so healthy controls (fewer than 12,000 cells) and 10 or so patients with MCI or Alzheimer's disease (just over 10,000 cells). CSF gene-expression analysis, which included Parkinson's disease patients, covered 24 samples in total.

General study outcomes and caveats: The overall clonality comparison included only samples with detectable clones (about eleven healthy, 5 MCI, 5 AD, 6 PD). A higher percentage of TCRs was made up by the largest CSF clone in patients with MCI or Alzheimer's disease than in controls. When the data were pooled, 4 of 6 Alzheimer's patients but only 1 of 10 healthy subjects had a highly expanded clone, defined as one making up at least 3% of TCRs. The EBV-specific clones were neither the most highly expanded clones nor enriched among patients. Finding EBV-specific TCRs in CSF, the authors cautioned, does not establish a causal link between EBV and Alzheimer's disease.

The CDR3 measures 16 amino acids from cysteine to phenylalanine. No DNA appears here. Taken from the germline V gene, the CDR1 and CDR2 loops are SGHRS and YFSETQ. The receptor library was made with 10x single-cell sequencing. 10X Genomics single-cell V(D)J and 5' gene-expression libraries were used to profile CSF cells. CSF single-cell TCR libraries were sequenced on an Illumina NextSeq550. The paper's data handling went like this. V(D)J reads were aligned to the vdj-GRCh38 alts ensemble 2.0.0 reference and processed with the Cell Ranger vdj pipeline. A clonotype was defined as a group of cell barcodes sharing the same set of productive CDR3 nucleotide sequences. To connect clonality with transcriptional profiles, clonotype information was added to the gene-expression metadata in Seurat v3.0. Exclusion was applied to CSF cells with more than 1,800 genes, more than 7,500 UMIs or more than 10% mitochondrial reads. CDR3-beta sequences were compared against VDJdb to identify TCRs with known antigen specificity. Only TCRs with complete alpha and beta chains were included in the network analysis of clone sharing, which used the R package qgraph. TCRdb reprocessed the reads into one record per CDR3 protein sequence, lacking DNA. What appears here as the V and J calls and clone size reflects TCRdb's work, not the paper's. The sample's table lists a count of over 1,500 distinct CDR3 sequences. The ten biggest clones cover almost 9% of the sample.

This clonotype qualifies as medium-sized (0.01 to 0.1%) by its frequency, with no count on file. The antigen it binds to is not known. All participants were free of acute infectious disease and in good physical condition. Biomarkers including neurofilament, amyloid-beta and tau were used to confirm neurodegeneration in the patients. Live CSF cells for droplet-based sequencing were sorted with a live/dead marker. To pellet immune cells, CSF obtained by lumbar puncture was centrifuged at 300g. Each CSF sample was checked for red blood cells, and any sample showing blood contamination was excluded. CSF cells were cryopreserved in freezing medium, frozen overnight at -80 °C, and then stored in liquid nitrogen. Before analysis, CSF samples were kept in storage for less than seven months.

Recombination joined TRBV5-1 with TRBJ2-2; the D gene TCRdb calls, TRBD2, cannot be checked with no DNA. The sequenced sample was cerebrospinal fluid. This receptor was taken from a human donor with mild cognitive impairment. The CDR3 has the sequence CASSLGLAGLTGELFF.